This T cell receptor (beta chain) was recorded in a study of OX40 agonist ivuxolimab in advanced cancers. Overall study context: Previous treatment with anti-PD-1, anti-PD-L1 or anti-CTLA-4 therapy was allowed; 40% had received some. Overall study findings and caveats: Specificity for antigen went undetermined in the expanded peripheral T cells.

The germline V gene has CDR1 MDHEN and CDR2 SYDVKM. Unmatched junction bases numbered 1, after V lost 7 bases and J lost 5 bases. CDR3 length equals 12 residues. As for this clone: Its antigen is undetermined.

Peripheral blood came from all dose cohorts at three timepoints. Generated by immunoSEQ multiplex PCR, the TCRdb table keeps only in-frame clones and is missing some. The sample shows 50,000 to 65,000 clones, around nine tenths of them seen only once. This material consisted of CD4+ or CD8+ T cells sorted from blood, taken in a trial of the OX40 agonist ivuxolimab. The rearrangement uses TRBV28 and TRBJ2-2; 7 bases agree with TRBD1. The clonotype was recovered from an adult with an advanced solid tumor such as melanoma, head and neck, liver or kidney cancer. The CDR3 DNA sequence: TGTGCCAGCACAGGGGGAACCGGGGAGCTGTTTTTT. The encoded protein is CASTGGTGELFF.